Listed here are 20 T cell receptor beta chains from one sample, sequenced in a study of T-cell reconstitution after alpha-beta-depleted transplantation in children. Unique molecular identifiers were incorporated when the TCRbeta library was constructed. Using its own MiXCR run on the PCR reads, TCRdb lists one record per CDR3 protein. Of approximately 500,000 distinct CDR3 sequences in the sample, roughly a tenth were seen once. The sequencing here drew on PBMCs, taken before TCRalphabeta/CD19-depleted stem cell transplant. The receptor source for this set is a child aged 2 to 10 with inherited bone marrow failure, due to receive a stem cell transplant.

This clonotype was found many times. The CDR3 loop reads CASSPTGTVNSPLHF. The DNA for the CDR3 is TGTGCCAGCAGCCCCACCGGGACGGTCAATTCACCCCTCCACTTT. The chain employs TRBV7-2 and TRBJ1-6, with D perhaps TRBD1 (5 bases). V lost 5 bases, J lost 7 bases, and 15 bases lay in between. The CDR3 runs 15 residues. CDR1 SGHTA and CDR2 FQGNSA come from the germline V gene.

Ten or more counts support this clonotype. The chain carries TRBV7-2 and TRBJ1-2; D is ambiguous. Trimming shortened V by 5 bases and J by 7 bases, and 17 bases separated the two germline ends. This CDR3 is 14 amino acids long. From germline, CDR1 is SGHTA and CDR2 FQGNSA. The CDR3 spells CASSPIGPGGGYTF. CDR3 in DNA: TGTGCCAGCAGCCCCATCGGGCCAGGTGGTGGCTACACCTTC.

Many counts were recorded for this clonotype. The CDR3 bases are TGTGCCAGCAGCCGTACCGGACAGGCGTTCACAGATACGCAGTATTTT. It specifies CASSRTGQAFTDTQYF. The J gene is TRBJ2-3, the V gene TRBV6-5; TRBD1 aligns across 7 bases. The CDR3 loop spans 16 amino acids. V shed 6 bases, J shed 2 bases, and the junction held 11 bases outside the gene matches. Per germline, CDR1 MNHEY and CDR2 SVGAGI.

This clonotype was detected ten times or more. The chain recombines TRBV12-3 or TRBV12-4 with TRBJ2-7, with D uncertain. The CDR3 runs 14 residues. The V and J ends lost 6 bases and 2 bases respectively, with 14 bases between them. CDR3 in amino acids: CASSPNRFPYEQYF. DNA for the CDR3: TGTGCCAGCAGCCCAAATCGGTTCCCCTACGAGCAGTACTTC.

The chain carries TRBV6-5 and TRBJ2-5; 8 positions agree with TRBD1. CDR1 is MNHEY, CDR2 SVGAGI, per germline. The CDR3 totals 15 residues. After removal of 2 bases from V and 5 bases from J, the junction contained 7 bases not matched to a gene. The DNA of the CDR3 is TGTGCCAGCAGTTACAGGGACAGGTGGGGCGAGACCCAGTACTTC. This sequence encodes CASSYRDRWGETQYF.

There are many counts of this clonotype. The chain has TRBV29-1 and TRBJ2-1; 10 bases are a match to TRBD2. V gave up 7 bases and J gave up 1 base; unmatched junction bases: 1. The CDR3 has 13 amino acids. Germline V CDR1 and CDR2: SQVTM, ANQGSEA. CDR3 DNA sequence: TGCAGCGCGGGACTAGCGTCCTACAATGAGCAGTTCTTC. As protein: CSAGLASYNEQFF.

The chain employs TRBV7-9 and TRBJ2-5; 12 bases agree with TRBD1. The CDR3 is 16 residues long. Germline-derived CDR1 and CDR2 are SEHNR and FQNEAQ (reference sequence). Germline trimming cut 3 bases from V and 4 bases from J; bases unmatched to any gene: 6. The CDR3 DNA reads TGTGCCAGCAGCTTTCCGGGACAGGGGGCTCTAGAGACCCAGTACTTC. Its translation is CASSFPGQGALETQYF.

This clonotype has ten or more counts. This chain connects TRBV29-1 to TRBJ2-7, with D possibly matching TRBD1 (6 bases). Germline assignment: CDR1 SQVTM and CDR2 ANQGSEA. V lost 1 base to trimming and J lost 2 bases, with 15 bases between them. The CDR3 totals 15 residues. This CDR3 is CSVEGGRDTPYEQYF. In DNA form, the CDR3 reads TGCAGCGTTGAAGGGGGCCGGGACACGCCCTACGAGCAGTACTTC.

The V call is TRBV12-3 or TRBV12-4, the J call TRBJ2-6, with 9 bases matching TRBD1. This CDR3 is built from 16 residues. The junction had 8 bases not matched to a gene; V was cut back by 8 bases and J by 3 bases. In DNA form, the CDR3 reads TGTGCCAGCGGAGACAGGGGGTTAGATGGGGCCAACGTCCTGACTTTC. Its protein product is CASGDRGLDGANVLTF.

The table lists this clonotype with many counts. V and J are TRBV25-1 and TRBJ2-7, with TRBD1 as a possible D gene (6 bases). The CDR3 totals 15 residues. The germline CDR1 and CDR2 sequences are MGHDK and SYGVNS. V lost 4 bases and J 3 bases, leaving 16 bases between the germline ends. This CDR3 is CASSAGTRSIYEQYF. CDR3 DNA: TGTGCCAGCAGTGCCGGGACACGGAGTATCTACGAGCAGTACTTC.

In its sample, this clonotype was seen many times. CDR3: CARRRGAYNEQFF. The CDR3, as DNA: TGTGCCAGACGGCGGGGCGCCTACAATGAGCAGTTCTTC. This sequence joins TRBV9 and TRBJ2-1, with D perhaps TRBD2 (6 bases). The CDR3 covers 13 residues. Looked up from germline, CDR1 is SGDLS and CDR2 is YYNGEE. Trimming left V 8 bases short and J 2 bases short, with 11 bases between.

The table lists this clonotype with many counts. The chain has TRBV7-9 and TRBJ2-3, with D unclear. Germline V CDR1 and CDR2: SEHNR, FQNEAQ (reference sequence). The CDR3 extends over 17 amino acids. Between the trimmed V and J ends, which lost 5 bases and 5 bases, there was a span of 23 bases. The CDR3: CASSPNYRTVEIDTQYF. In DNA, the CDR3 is TGTGCCAGCAGCCCAAACTACCGTACTGTTGAAATAGATACGCAGTATTTT.

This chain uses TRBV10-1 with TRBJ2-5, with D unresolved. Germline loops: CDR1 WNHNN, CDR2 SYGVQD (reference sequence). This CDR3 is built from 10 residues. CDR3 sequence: CGTKEETQYF. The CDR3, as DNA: TGCGGGACGAAAGAAGAGACCCAGTACTTC.

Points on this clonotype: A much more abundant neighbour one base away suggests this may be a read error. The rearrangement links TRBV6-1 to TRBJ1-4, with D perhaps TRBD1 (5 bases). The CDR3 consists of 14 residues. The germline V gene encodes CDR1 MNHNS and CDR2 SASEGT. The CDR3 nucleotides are TGTGCCAGCAGCCGGACAATTTATTTTGAAAACCTGTTTTTT. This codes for CASSRTIYFENLFF.

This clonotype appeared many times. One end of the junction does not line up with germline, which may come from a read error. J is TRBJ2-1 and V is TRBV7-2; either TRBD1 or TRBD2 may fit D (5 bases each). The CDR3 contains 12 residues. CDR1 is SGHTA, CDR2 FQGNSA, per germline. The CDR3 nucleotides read TGTGCCAGCAGCCCCCGGGACCCACCAGCGCTCTTC. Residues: CASSPRDPPALF.

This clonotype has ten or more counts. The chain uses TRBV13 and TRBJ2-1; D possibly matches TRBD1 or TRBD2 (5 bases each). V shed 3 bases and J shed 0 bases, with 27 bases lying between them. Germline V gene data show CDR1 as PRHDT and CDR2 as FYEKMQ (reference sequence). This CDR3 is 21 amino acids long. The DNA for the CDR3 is TGTGCCAGCAGCTTCTGGTACCTCGGGGCGTCGGAGCGGCGCTCCTACAATGAGCAGTTCTTC. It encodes CASSFWYLGASERRSYNEQFF.

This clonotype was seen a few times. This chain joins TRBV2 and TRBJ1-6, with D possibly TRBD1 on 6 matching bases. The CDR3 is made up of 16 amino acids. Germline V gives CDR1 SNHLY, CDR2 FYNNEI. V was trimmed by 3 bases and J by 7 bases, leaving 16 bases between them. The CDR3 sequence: CASSDLQDSLNSPLHF. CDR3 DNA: TGTGCCAGCAGTGATTTGCAGGACAGTCTGAATTCACCCCTCCACTTT.

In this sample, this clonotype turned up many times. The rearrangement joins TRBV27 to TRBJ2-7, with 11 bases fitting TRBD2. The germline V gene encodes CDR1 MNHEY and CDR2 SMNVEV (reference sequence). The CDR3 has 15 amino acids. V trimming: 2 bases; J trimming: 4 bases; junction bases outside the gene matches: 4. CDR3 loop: CASSLTSGGLYEQYF. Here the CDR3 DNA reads TGTGCCAGCAGTTTAACTAGCGGGGGATTGTACGAGCAGTACTTC.

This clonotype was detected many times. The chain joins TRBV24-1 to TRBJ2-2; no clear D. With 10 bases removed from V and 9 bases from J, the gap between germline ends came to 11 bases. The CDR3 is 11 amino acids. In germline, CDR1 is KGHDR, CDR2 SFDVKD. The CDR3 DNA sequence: TGTGCCACGAGACTTTACCGGGAGCTGTTTTTT. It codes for CATRLYRELFF.

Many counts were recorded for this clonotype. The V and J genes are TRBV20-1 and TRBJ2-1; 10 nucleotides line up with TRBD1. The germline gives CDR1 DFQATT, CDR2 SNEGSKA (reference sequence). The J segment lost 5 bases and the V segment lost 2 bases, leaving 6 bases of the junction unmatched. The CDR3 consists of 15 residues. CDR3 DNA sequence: TGCAGTGCTAGACCGGGACAGGGGACGGACAATGAGCAGTTCTTC. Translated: CSARPGQGTDNEQFF.